A single sample gave rise to the 18 T cell receptor beta chains below, sequenced in a study of Graves' ophthalmopathy and Graves' hyperthyroidism. RNA transcripts were the template, and TCR beta CDR3 regions were amplified from them. Investigators did first-round RT-PCR with HTBI primers, then second-round multiplex PCR. TCRdb analysed the multiplex PCR reads with MiXCR anew, one entry per CDR3 protein. The repertoire includes about 400,000 distinct CDR3 sequences, approximately 16% of them detected once, and 1.6% sits in the top ten. Material for sequencing was peripheral blood. Every receptor here comes from a woman aged 18-30 years with Graves' ophthalmopathy.

This clonotype was seen many times. The chain uses TRBV7-2 and TRBJ2-5; the match to TRBD2 covers 7 bases. Germline trimming cut 3 bases from V and 4 bases from J; bases unmatched to any gene: 11. Germline assignment: CDR1 SGHTA and CDR2 FQGNSA. The CDR3 extends over 16 amino acids. For the CDR3, the DNA is TGTGCCAGCAGCTTTATCCCGCTAGCGGACGGAGAGACCCAGTACTTC. Translation: CASSFIPLADGETQYF.

J is TRBJ2-1 and V is TRBV2; 7 nucleotides line up with TRBD2. The CDR3 runs 13 residues. The V gene's germline CDR1 is SNHLY and CDR2 FYNNEI. After removal of 5 bases from V and 9 bases from J, the junction contained 7 bases not matched to a gene. The CDR3 sequence is CASSWLASGEQFF. Here the CDR3 DNA reads TGTGCCAGCAGTTGGCTAGCTAGCGGTGAGCAGTTCTTC.

The chain employs TRBV19 and TRBJ2-5; D is undetermined. The CDR3 has 16 residues. Trimming removed 5 bases from V and 8 bases from J, with 24 bases in between. Germline CDR1 reads LNHDA; CDR2 reads SQIVND (reference sequence). CDR3 in DNA: TGTGCCAGTAGTCCACGTGGCATGGGTAGGGATGGAACCCAGTACTTC. Translated: CASSPRGMGRDGTQYF.

This clonotype was detected ten times or more. The CDR3 is CASMNRVVTGELFF. CDR3 in DNA: TGTGCCAGTATGAACAGGGTCGTTACCGGGGAGCTGTTTTTT. The chain has TRBV19 and TRBJ2-2; D is possibly TRBD1 (6 bases). With 7 bases removed from V and 5 bases from J, the gap between germline ends came to 14 bases. Germline assignment: CDR1 LNHDA and CDR2 SQIVND (reference sequence). The CDR3 has 14 amino acids.

This clonotype was observed at least ten times. The chain has TRBV6-5 and TRBJ1-2; D possibly corresponds to TRBD1 (6 bases). This CDR3 spans 16 amino acids. Germline V gives CDR1 MNHEY, CDR2 SVGAGI. Deletions cut 2 bases from V and 3 bases from J, with 16 bases between. CDR3 residues: CASSYKGRGGDYGYTF. As DNA, the CDR3 is TGTGCCAGCAGTTACAAGGGCAGGGGAGGTGACTATGGCTACACCTTC.

This clonotype came up a few times. The J gene is TRBJ1-2, the V gene TRBV6-1; D is ambiguous. This CDR3 contains 14 residues. Germline assignment: CDR1 MNHNS and CDR2 SASEGT. V was clipped by 7 bases and J by 4 bases, with 16 bases between them. CDR3 amino acids: CASNIAGGFYGYTF. The CDR3, as DNA: TGTGCCAGCAACATTGCCGGAGGATTCTATGGCTACACCTTC.

The chain recombines TRBV9 with TRBJ1-1; 8 positions match TRBD1. Unmatched junction bases numbered 17, after V lost 3 bases and J lost 4 bases. This CDR3 is built from 18 residues. CDR1 is SGDLS, CDR2 YYNGEE, per germline. DNA for the CDR3: TGTGCCAGCAGCGAGGGTTGGACAGGGACATTTCGAACCACTGAAGCTTTCTTT. Translating gives CASSEGWTGTFRTTEAFF.

This rearrangement joins TRBV27 to TRBJ2-4, with unresolved D. Germline lookup yields CDR1 MNHEY and CDR2 SMNVEV (reference sequence). The CDR3 sequence is 15 residues long. V shed 6 bases and J shed 0 bases, with 12 bases lying between them. The CDR3 DNA reads TGTGCCAGCAGCCGGAACACGGTAGCCAAAAACATTCAGTACTTC. It translates to CASSRNTVAKNIQYF.

At least ten counts were recorded for this clonotype. J is TRBJ1-3 and V is TRBV12-3 or TRBV12-4, with D possibly matching TRBD1 (6 bases). The germline V and J ends were trimmed by 6 bases and 16 bases, with 19 bases remaining between them. CDR3 length: 12 amino acids. The CDR3 loop is CASSPSGGAAYF. CDR3 DNA: TGTGCCAGCAGCCCTAGTGGGGGCGCAGCGTATTTT.

This clonotype was detected many times. The CDR3 carries no conserved terminal phenylalanine or tryptophan, so it likely arises from a read error. Because the CDR3's place on the DNA is in doubt, the DNA is left out and the CDR3 is given as listed by TCRdb. This rearrangement joins TRBV6-1 to TRBJ2-7; the D call TRBD2 from the table was never checked on the DNA. The CDR3 contains 11 residues when both ends are counted. The germline gives CDR1 MNHNS, CDR2 SASEGT. CDR3 region: CASSEGGGWEI.

The genes are TRBV12-3 or TRBV12-4 and TRBJ1-6; D may be TRBD1 (5 bases). The CDR3 sequence is 14 residues long. V shed 6 bases and J shed 9 bases, with 15 bases lying between them. The CDR3 DNA reads as TGTGCCAGCAGGGGGGTTTCCGGCGGTTCACCCCTCCACTTT. This gives the protein CASRGVSGGSPLHF.

The chain is built from TRBV10-3 and TRBJ2-7; 7 bases agree with TRBD1. Losses at the gene ends were 8 bases for V and 1 base for J; bases not matched to a gene: 11. The CDR3 extends over 15 amino acids. Germline CDR1 reads ENHRY; CDR2 reads SYGVKD. DNA for the CDR3: TGTGCCATCGCAGACCAACGGGACAGTTCCTACGAGCAGTACTTC. Encoded protein: CAIADQRDSSYEQYF.

The V gene is TRBV24-1, the J gene TRBJ2-5; no clear D. Germline CDR1 is KGHDR and CDR2 is SFDVKD. V dropped 2 bases and J dropped 2 bases, with 11 bases sitting between them. The CDR3 has 15 amino acids. The CDR3 coding sequence is TGTGCCACCAGTGATTCCCTTACTGTACAAGAGACCCAGTACTTC. Translating it yields CATSDSLTVQETQYF.

This clonotype was picked up many times. The V call is TRBV7-2, the J call TRBJ1-2; D perhaps matches TRBD1 (5 bases). The ends were cut back, 5 bases at V and 6 bases at J, with 13 bases in the middle. CDR1 and CDR2 (germline): SGHTA, FQGNSA. The CDR3 sequence is 13 residues long. The CDR3 protein is CASSPDRGDGYTF. The CDR3 coding sequence is TGTGCCAGCAGCCCGGATCGGGGGGATGGCTACACCTTC.

The chain couples TRBV7-3 to TRBJ2-5; 7 bases are a match to TRBD2. There are 16 residues in the CDR3. From germline, CDR1 is SGHTA and CDR2 FQGTGA. Unmatched junction bases numbered 14, after V lost 5 bases and J lost 5 bases. As DNA, the CDR3 is TGTGCCAGCAGCCGAAGGGGCGGGAGCGGGATTGAGACCCAGTACTTC. Protein: CASSRRGGSGIETQYF.

This clonotype was found many times. V gene TRBV6-1 combines with J gene TRBJ2-7, with 9 nucleotides matching TRBD1. V was pared by 3 bases and J by 3 bases, with 6 bases of the junction left unmatched. There are 15 residues in the CDR3. CDR1 and CDR2 from the germline V gene are MNHNS and SASEGT. The CDR3 nucleotides are TGTGCCAGCAGTGAGGCCGGGACAGGGTACTACGAGCAGTACTTC. Residues: CASSEAGTGYYEQYF.

As for this clonotype: This may be a read error, as it is one base from a much larger clone. The CDR3 sequence: CASSQTGGGQPQHF. The CDR3 region has the DNA TGTGCCAGCAGCCAAACAGGGGGCGGTCAGCCCCAGCATTTT. The V call is TRBV12-3 or TRBV12-4, the J call TRBJ1-5, with 9 bases that match TRBD1. The CDR3 is made up of 14 amino acids. The ends lost 6 bases at V and 6 bases at J; junction bases unmatched: 6.

The genes are TRBV28 and TRBJ2-2, with 8 bases aligning to TRBD2. Per the germline V gene, CDR1 is MDHEN and CDR2 is SYDVKM. The CDR3 spans 14 residues. The V and J ends lost 4 bases and 6 bases, in that order; junction bases with no gene match: 4. As DNA, the CDR3 is TGTGCCAGCAGTTCCGGGACTAGATCCGGGGAGCTGTTTTTT. Its translation is CASSSGTRSGELFF.